The subject of this entry is one T cell receptor beta chain. This receptor's antigen is unknown. No much larger clone exists at a distance of one base, and base qualities are not known. Trimming removed 2 bases from V and 8 bases from J, leaving 19 bases between the germline ends. From its cysteine to its phenylalanine, the CDR3 spans 16 amino acids. Only the CDR3 region is kept as DNA, spanning 48 bases read in frame from base 1. CDR1 and CDR2 were assigned from the germline V gene (reference sequence) as LNHNV and YYDKDF. The protocol used for the library was 5' RACE. For sequencing, an Illumina HiSeq 2500 was employed. A second PCR of about 6 to 12 cycles was performed with a sample-barcoded 5' primer and a J-beta primer mix. A template-switch 5' adaptor carrying 12 random nucleotides introduced a unique molecular identifier onto each TCR beta cDNA molecule. Each sample yielded at least 2.5 million CDR3-containing paired-end reads. All of the RNA was converted into first-strand cDNA using the Mint cDNA synthesis kit, with a TRBC-specific oligonucleotide serving as the primer. After uracil-DNA glycosylase treatment, a first 18-cycle PCR used universal primers M1SS and BC2_uni_R on all cDNA. On the study's bioinformatics: Normalization of each sample was performed by random selection of 1 million high-quality reads, each carrying a distinct molecular identifier. Instead of being binned into consensus sequences, reads that shared molecular identifiers were thrown out. MiTCR, with a Q25 quality threshold and the strictest error-elimination algorithm, was used for CDR3 identification, clonotype clustering and error correction. A nonparametric unseen species model with Euler transformation was used to estimate lower-bound total TCR beta diversity. TCRdb trimmed public reads at Q25 via fastp, called clones via MiXCR and kept in-frame beta chains. Identical CDR3 proteins give one entry, which carries the most common genes and DNA. These V and J calls derive from TCRdb rather than the authors' analysis. This sample holds 1.5 million to 2 million distinct CDR3 sequences; around half were observed only once. Roughly 2.1% of the sample goes to the ten largest clones.

The donors were roughly 39 Caucasian individuals from Russia, aged 6 to 90 years, who were systemically healthy. About 9.6 milliliters of peripheral blood were collected from each donor into EDTA-treated Vacutainer tubes. PBMCs were isolated by Ficoll-Paque density-gradient centrifugation, with at least 7 million obtained per sample. Trizol reagent was used to extract total RNA from the PBMCs, yielding at least 6 micrograms per sample. For every donor, an aliquot of PBMCs went through flow cytometry to measure the percentages of naive CD45RAhigh/CD27high T cells. This record comes from a study of blood T cells in healthy people across ages (dated by TCRdb to 2015 to 2017). About the full investigation: In model experiments, template switching captured about one uniquely barcoded TCR beta cDNA molecule for every two T cells. For two donors (one aged 18 to 29 and one aged 80 or older), the study analyzed two additional independent replicas of 1 million unique cDNA reads from the same blood draw. To track age-related changes in TCR beta repertoire diversity, the study relied on deep sequencing normalized with unique cDNA molecular identifiers. The donors were split into four age groups: young (average around 17 years), middle-aged (39), aged (about 62) and long-lived (over 75). To avoid experimental bias, donors of different ages were spread randomly across the sequencing lanes.

The study at large found these results: The long-lived group showed more naive CD4+ T cells, fewer expanded clones and increased TCR diversity than the aged group, suggesting age selection. Because the CMV infection status of the donors was unknown, age-related changes in expanded clonotypes may potentially have been confounded. A strong correlation was found between observed TCR beta diversity and the percentage of naive T cells measured by flow cytometry. Observed TCR beta diversity per million T cells fell roughly linearly with age, and a significant reduction was already apparent by age around 36. Bulk unsorted PBMC profiling prevented conclusive comparison of naive and antigen-experienced compartments. Estimates of total diversity based on one million sequenced T cells were regarded as lower bounds and as underestimates.

Recombination joined TRBV15 with TRBJ2-1; D gene: possibly TRBD1, on 6 matching bases. The sample comprised blood. The sequence was obtained from a woman between 40 and 55 years old in good health. The CDR3 here reads CATSRLQGLISHEQFF. At the DNA level, the sequence is TGTGCCACCAGCAGACTACAGGGTCTAATTAGCCATGAGCAGTTCTTC.